The clone carrying this T cell receptor (beta chain) was seen many times. The antigen remains undetermined. This CDR3 spans 17 amino acids. J lost 0 bases, V lost 3 bases, and 10 bases had no gene match. Germline values: CDR1 SGHAT, CDR2 FQNNGV. The data derive from a study of CD8 T cells in ankylosing spondylitis. Points from the study as a whole: In ankylosing spondylitis patients, matched synovial fluid reportedly showed significant enrichment of disease-linked clones.

TCRdb itself ran the 5' RACE reads through MiXCR, one entry per CDR3 protein. The profile covers about 240,000 distinct CDR3 sequences, with approximately 9% appearing a single time and 6.8% taken by the ten largest. Sequencing was performed on blood, either unsorted or a sorted T cell fraction (not recorded which). The TCR sequence derives from a male donor with ankylosing spondylitis or in good health (not recorded which). J is TRBJ2-7 and V is TRBV11-2; the match to TRBD2 covers 8 bases. The CDR3 DNA is TGTGCCAGCAGCTTGGCCCGGGGGGGTTCGAGCTCCTACGAGCAGTACTTC. Protein: CASSLARGGSSSYEQYF.